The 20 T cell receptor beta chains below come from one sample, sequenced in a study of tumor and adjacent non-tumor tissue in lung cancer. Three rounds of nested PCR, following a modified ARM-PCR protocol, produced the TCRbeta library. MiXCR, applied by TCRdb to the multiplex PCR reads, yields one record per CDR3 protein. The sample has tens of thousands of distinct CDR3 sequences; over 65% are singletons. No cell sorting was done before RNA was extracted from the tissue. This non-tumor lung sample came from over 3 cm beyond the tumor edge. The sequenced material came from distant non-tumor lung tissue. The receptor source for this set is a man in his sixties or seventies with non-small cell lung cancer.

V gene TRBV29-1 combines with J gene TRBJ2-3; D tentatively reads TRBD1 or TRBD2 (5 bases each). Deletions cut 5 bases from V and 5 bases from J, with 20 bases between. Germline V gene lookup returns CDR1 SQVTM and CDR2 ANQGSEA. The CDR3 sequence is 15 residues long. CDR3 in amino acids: CSVTPVNGTKDTQYF. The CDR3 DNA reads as TGCAGCGTTACCCCCGTGAATGGGACCAAAGATACGCAGTATTTT.

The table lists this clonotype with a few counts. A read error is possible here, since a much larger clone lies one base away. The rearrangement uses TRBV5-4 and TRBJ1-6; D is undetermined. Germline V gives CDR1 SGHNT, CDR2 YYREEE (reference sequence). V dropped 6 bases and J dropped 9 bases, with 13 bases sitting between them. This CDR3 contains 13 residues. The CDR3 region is CASNPPVGSPLHF. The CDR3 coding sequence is TGTGCCAGCAACCCCCCGGTCGGTTCACCCCTCCACTTT.

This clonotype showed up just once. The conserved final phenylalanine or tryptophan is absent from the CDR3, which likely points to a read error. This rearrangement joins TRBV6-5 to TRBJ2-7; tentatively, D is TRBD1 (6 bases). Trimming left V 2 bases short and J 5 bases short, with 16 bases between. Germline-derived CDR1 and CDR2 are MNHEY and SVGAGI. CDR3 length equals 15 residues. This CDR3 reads CASSYLGQGFHEQYS. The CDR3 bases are TGTGCCAGCAGTTACCTCGGGCAGGGGTTCCACGAGCAGTACTCC.

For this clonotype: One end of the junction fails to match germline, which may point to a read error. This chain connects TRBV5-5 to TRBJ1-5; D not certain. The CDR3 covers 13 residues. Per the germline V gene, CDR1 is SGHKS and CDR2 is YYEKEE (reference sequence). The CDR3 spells CARSFDINQPQHF. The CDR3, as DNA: TGTGCCAGAAGCTTCGACATAAATCAGCCCCAGCATTTT.

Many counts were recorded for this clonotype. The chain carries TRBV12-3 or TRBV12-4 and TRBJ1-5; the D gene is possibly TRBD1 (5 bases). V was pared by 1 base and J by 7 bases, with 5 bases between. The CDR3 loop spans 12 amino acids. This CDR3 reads CASSLGGQPQHF. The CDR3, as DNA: TGTGCCAGCAGTTTAGGGGGGCAGCCCCAGCATTTT.

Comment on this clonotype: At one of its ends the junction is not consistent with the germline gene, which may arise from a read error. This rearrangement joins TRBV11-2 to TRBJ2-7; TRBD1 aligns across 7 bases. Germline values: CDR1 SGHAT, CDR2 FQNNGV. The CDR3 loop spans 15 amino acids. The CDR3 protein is CANSLDRGGRYEQHF. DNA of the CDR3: TGTGCCAACAGCTTAGATCGAGGGGGCCGGTACGAGCAACACTTC.

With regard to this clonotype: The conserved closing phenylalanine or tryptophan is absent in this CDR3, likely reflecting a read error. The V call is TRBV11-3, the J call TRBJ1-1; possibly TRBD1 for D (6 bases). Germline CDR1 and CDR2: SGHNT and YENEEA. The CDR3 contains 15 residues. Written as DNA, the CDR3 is TGTGCCAGTAGCTCCCGAGGGGGGACCTACACTGAAGCTTTCGTT. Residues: CASSSRGGTYTEAFV.

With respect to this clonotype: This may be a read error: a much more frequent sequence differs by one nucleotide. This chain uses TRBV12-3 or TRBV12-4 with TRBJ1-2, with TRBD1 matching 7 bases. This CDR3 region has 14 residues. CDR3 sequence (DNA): TGTACCAGCAGTCCAGGGGACAGTGTCTATGGCTACACCTTC. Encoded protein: CTSSPGDSVYGYTF.

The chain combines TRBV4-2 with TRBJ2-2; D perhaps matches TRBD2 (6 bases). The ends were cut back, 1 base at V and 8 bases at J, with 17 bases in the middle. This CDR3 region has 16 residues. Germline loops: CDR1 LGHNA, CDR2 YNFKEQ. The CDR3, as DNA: TGTGCCAGCAGCCAAGGCCCATCGGGAGTCACAGGGGAGCTGTTTTTT. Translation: CASSQGPSGVTGELFF.

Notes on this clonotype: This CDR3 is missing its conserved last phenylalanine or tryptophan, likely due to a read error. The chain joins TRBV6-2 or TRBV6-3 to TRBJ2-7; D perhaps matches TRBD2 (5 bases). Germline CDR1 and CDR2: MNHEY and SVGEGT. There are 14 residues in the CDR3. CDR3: CANSYGVSSYEQYS. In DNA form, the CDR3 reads TGTGCCAACAGTTACGGGGTTAGCTCCTACGAGCAGTACTCC.

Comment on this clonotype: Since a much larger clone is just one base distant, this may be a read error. The CDR3 region has the DNA TGCAGTGCTCCTGGGCAGGGGACTGGAAACACCATATATTTT. Its protein is CSAPGQGTGNTIYF. This chain connects TRBV20-1 to TRBJ1-3; D may be TRBD1 (6 bases). Germline CDR1 and CDR2: DFQATT and SNEGSKA (reference sequence). CDR3 length equals 14 residues. Trimming stripped 5 bases from V and 2 bases from J, with 13 bases between.

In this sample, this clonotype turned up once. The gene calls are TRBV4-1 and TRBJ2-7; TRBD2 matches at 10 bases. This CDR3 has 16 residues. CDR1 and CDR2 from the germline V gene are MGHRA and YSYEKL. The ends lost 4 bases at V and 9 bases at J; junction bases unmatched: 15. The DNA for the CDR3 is TGCGCCAGCAGCCGGACACTAGCGGGAATGGGGGACGTGCAGTACTTC. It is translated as CASSRTLAGMGDVQYF.

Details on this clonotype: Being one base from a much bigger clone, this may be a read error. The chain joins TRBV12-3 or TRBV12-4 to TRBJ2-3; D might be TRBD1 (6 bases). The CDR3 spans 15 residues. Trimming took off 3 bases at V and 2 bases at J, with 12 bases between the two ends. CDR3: CASSLGAVSTDTQYF. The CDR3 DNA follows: TGTGCCAGCAGTTTGGGGGCAGTATCCACAGATACGCAGTATTTT.

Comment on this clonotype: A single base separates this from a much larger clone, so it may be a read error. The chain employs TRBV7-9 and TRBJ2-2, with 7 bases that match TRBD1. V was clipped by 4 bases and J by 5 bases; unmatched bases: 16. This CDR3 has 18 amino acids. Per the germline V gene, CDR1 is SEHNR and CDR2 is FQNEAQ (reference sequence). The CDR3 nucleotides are TGTGCCAGCAGCTCCACGAGGCCCGACAGGGTAGCAACCGGGGAGCTGTTTTTT. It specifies CASSSTRPDRVATGELFF.

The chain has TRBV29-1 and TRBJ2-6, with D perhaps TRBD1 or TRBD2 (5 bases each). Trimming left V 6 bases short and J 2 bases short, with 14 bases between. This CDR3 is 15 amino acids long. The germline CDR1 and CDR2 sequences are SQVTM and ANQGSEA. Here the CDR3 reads CSVRTGGTGANVLTF. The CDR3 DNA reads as TGCAGCGTACGAACAGGAGGTACTGGGGCCAACGTCCTGACTTTC.

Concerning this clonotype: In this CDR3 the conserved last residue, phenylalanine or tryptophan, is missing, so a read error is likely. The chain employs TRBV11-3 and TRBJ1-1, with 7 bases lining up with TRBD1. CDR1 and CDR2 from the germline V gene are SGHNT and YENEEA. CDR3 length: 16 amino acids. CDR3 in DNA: TGTGCCAGCAACTTCCGGGACAGATCCCTGAACATTGAAGCTTTCTTA. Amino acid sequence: CASNFRDRSLNIEAFL.

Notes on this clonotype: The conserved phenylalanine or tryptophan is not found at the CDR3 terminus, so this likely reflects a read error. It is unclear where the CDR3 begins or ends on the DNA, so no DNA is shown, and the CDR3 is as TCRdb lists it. The CDR3 spells CASIGTGLNEQYL. V is TRBV6-1 and J is TRBJ2-7; TRBD1 is the table's D call, not checked against the DNA. The germline gives CDR1 MNHNS, CDR2 SASEGT. The CDR3 is 13 residues long, counting both termini.

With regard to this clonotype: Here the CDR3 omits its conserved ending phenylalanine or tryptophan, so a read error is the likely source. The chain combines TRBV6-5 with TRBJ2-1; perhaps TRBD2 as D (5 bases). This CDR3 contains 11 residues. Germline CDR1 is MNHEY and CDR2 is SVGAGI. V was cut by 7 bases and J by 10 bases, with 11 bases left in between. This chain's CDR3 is CASNTGNEQFY. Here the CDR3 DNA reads TGTGCCAGCAATACCGGGAACGAGCAGTTCTAT.

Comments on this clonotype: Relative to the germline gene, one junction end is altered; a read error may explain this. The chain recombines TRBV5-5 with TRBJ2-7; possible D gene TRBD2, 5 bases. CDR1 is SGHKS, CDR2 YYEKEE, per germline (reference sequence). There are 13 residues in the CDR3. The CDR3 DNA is TGTGACAGCCAAAGCGCGGGTGGGAACGAGCAGTACTTC. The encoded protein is CDSQSAGGNEQYF.

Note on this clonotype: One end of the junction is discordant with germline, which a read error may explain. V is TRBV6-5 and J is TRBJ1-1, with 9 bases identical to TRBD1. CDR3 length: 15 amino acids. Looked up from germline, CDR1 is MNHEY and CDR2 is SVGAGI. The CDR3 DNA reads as TGTGCCAGTAGTACCCGACAGGGGGTGAACACCGAAGCTTTCTTT. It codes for CASSTRQGVNTEAFF.